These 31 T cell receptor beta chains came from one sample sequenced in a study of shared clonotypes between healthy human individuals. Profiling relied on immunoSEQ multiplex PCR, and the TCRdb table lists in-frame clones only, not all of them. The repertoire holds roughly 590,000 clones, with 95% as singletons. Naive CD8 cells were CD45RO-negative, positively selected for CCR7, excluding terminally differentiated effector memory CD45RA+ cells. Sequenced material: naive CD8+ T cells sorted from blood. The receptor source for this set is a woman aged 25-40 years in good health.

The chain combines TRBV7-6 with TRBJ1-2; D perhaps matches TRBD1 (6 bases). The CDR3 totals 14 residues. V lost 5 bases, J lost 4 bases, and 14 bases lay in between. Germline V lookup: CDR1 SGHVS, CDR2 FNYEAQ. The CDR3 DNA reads TGTGCCAGCAGCCCAGGCATGGGGGCCTATGGCTACACCTTC. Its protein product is CASSPGMGAYGYTF.

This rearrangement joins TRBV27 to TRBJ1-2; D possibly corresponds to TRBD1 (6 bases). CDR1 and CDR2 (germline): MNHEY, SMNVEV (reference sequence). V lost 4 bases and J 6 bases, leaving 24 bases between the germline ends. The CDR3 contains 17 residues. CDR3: CASSWQTPTGLLHGYTF. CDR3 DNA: TGTGCCAGCAGTTGGCAAACTCCGACAGGTCTTCTCCATGGCTACACCTTC.

CDR3 residues: CASSDSGKNTGELFF. DNA for the CDR3: TGCGCCAGCAGTGATAGTGGGAAAAATACCGGGGAGCTGTTTTTT. The V call is TRBV10-1, the J call TRBJ2-2, with D hard to call. Between the trimmed V and J ends, which lost 3 bases and 5 bases, there was a span of 13 bases. The length of the CDR3 is 15 residues. The germline gives CDR1 WNHNN, CDR2 SYGVQD (reference sequence).

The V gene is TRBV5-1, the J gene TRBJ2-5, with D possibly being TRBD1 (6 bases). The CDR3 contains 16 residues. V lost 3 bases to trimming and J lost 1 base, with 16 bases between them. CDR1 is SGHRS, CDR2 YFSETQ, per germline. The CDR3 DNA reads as TGCGCCAGCAGCTGGCCCCAACAGGGACCCCAAGAGACCCAGTACTTC. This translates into CASSWPQQGPQETQYF.

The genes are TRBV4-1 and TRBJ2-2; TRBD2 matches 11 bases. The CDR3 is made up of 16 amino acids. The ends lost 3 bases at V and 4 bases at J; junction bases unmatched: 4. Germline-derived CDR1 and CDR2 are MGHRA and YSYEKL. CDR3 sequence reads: CASSHLTSGSTGELFF. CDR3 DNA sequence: TGCGCCAGCAGCCATCTAACTAGCGGGAGCACCGGGGAGCTGTTTTTT.

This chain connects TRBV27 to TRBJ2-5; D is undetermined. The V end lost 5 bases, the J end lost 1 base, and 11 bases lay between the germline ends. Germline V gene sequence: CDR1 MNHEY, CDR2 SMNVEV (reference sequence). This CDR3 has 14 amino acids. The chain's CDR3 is CASSPMVGQETQYF. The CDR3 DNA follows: TGTGCCAGCAGTCCTATGGTGGGCCAAGAGACCCAGTACTTC.

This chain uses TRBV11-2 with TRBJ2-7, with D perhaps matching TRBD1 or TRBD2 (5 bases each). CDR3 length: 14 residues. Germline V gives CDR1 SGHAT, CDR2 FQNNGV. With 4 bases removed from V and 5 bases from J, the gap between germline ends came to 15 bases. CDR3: CASSSRDALHEQYF. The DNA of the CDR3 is TGTGCCAGCAGCTCCCGGGACGCTCTGCACGAGCAGTACTTC. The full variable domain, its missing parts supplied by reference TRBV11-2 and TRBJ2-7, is EAGVAQSPRYKIIEKRQSVAFWCNPISGHATLYWYQQILGQGPKLLIQFQNNGVVDDSQLPKDRFSAERLKGVDSTLKIQPAKLEDSAVYLCASSSRDALHEQYFGPGTRLTVT.

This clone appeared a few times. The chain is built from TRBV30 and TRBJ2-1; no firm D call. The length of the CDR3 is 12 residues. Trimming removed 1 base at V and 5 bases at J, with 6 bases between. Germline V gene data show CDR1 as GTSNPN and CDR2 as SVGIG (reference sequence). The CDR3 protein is CAWSGWDNEQFF. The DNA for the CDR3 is TGTGCCTGGAGTGGTTGGGACAATGAGCAGTTCTTC.

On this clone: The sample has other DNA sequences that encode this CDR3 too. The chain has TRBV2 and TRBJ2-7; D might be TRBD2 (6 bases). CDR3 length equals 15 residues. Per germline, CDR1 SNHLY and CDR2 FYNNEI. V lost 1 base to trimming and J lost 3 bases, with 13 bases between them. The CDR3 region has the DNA TGTGCCAGCAGTGAAGGTTCGGGAGATATCTACGAGCAGTACTTC. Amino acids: CASSEGSGDIYEQYF.

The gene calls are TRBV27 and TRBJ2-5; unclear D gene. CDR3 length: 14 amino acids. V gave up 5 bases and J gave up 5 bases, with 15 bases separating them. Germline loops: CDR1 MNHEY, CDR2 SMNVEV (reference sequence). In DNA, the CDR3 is TGTGCCAGCAGTGAGTTCGGAAATTCGGAGACCCAGTACTTC. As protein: CASSEFGNSETQYF.

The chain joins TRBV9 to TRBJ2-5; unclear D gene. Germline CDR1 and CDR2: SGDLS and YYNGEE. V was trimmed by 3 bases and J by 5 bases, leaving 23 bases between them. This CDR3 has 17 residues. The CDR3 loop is CASSALDRLLGWETQYF. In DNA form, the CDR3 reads TGTGCCAGCAGCGCCCTTGACCGTTTACTGGGATGGGAGACCCAGTACTTC.

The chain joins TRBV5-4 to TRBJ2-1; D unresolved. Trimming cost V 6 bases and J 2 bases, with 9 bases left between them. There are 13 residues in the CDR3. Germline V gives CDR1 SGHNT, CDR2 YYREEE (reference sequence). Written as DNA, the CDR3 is TGTGCCAGCAAAGATGCCACCTACAATGAGCAGTTCTTC. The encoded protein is CASKDATYNEQFF.

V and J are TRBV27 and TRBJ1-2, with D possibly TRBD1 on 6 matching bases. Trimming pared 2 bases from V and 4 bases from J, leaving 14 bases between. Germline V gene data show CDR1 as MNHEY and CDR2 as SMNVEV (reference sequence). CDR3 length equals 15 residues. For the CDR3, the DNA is TGTGCCAGCAGTTTAACAACAGGGACCCTCTATGGCTACACCTTC. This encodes CASSLTTGTLYGYTF.

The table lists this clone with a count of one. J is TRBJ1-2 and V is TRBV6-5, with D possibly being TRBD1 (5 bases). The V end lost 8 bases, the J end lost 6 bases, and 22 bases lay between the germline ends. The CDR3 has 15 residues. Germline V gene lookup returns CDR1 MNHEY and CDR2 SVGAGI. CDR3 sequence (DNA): TGTGCCAGCCGTCGGGGGGGAGGTGGGTTGGATGGCTACACCTTC. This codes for CASRRGGGGLDGYTF.

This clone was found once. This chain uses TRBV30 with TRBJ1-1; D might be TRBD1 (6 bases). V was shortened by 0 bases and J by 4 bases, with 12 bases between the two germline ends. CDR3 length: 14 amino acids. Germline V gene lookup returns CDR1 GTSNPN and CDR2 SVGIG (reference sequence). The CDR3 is CAWSVKTGRTEAFF. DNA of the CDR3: TGTGCCTGGAGTGTGAAAACAGGGCGCACTGAAGCTTTCTTT.

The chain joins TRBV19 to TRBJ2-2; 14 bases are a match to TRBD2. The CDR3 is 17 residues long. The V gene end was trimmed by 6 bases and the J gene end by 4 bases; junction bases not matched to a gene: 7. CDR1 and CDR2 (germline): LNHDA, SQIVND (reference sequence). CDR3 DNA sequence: TGTGCCAGTAGCGGGACTAGCGGGAGTTGGGGCACCGGGGAGCTGTTTTTT. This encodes CASSGTSGSWGTGELFF.

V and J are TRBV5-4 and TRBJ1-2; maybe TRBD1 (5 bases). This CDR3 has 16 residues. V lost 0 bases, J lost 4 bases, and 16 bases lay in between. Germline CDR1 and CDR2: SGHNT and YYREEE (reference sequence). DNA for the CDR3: TGTGCCAGCAGCTTGGCCGGGGAGGGGAGGTCCTATGGCTACACCTTC. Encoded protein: CASSLAGEGRSYGYTF.

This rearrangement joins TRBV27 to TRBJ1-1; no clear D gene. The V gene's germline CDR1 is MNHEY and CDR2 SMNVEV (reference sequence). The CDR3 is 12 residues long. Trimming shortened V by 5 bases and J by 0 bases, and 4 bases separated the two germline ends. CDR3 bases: TGTGCCAGCAGTACAATGAACACTGAAGCTTTCTTT. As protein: CASSTMNTEAFF.

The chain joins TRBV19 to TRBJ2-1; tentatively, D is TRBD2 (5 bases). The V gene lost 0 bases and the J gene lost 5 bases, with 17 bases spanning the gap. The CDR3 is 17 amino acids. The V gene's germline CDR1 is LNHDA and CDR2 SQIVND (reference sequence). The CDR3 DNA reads TGTGCCAGTAGTATAGATGACTACCCCGGACCCAACAATGAGCAGTTCTTC. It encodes CASSIDDYPGPNNEQFF.

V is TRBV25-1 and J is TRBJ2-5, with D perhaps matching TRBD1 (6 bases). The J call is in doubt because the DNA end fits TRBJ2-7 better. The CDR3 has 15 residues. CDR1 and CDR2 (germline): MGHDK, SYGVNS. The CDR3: CASGELRGIGYEQYF. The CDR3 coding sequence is TGTGCCAGCGGGGAGCTCAGGGGTATAGGCTACGAGCAGTACTTC.

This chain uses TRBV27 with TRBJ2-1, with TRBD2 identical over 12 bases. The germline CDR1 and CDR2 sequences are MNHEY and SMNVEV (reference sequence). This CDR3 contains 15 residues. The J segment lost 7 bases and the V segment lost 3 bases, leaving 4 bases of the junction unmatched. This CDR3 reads CASSFTSGRRNEQFF. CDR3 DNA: TGTGCCAGCAGTTTTACTAGCGGGAGGCGTAATGAGCAGTTCTTC.

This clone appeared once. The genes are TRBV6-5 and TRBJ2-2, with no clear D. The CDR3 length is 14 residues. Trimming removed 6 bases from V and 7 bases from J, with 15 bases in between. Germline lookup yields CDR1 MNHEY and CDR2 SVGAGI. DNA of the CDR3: TGTGCCAGCAGCTTAGACGATGGTTTCGGGGAGCTGTTTTTT. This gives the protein CASSLDDGFGELFF.

CDR3 protein: CASSLDRGNTIYF. CDR3 nucleotide sequence: TGTGCCAGCAGCCTGGACAGGGGAAACACCATATATTTT. The chain uses TRBV7-8 and TRBJ1-3; 7 bases are shared with TRBD1. Per germline, CDR1 SGHVS and CDR2 FQNEAQ. CDR3 length: 13 amino acids. The junction had 2 bases not matched to a gene; V was cut back by 5 bases and J by 4 bases.

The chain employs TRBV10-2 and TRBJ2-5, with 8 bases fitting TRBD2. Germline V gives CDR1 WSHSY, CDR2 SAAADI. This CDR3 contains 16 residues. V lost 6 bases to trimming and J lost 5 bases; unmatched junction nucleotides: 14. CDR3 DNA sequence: TGCGCCAGCAGCCCCGTGACTAGCGCGAACGGGGAGACCCAGTACTTC. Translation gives CASSPVTSANGETQYF.

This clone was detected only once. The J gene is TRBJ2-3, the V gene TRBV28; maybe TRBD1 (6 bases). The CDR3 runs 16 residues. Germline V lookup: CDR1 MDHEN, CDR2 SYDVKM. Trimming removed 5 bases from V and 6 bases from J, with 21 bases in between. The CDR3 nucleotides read TGTGCCAGCAGTCCCCTCGGACAGACAGATTCGGATACGCAGTATTTT. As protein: CASSPLGQTDSDTQYF.

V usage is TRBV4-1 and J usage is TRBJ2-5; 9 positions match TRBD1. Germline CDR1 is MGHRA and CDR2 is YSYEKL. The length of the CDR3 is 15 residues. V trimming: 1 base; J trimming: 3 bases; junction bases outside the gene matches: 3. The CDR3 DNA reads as TGCGCCAGCAGCCAAGCGCGGGACAGGGAAGAGACCCAGTACTTC. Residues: CASSQARDREETQYF.

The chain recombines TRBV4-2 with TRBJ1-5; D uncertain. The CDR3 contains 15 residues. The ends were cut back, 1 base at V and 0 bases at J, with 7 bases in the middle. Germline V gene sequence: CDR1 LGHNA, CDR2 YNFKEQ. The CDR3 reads CASSQGHHSNQPQHF. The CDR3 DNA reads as TGTGCCAGCAGCCAAGGGCACCATAGCAATCAGCCCCAGCATTTT.

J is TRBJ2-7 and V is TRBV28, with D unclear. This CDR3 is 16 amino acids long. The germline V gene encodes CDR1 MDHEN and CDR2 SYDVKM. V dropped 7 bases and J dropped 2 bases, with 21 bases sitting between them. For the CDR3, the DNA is TGTGCCAGCATAAATGTTCAGACTGGCTTCCCCTACGAGCAGTACTTC. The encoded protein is CASINVQTGFPYEQYF.

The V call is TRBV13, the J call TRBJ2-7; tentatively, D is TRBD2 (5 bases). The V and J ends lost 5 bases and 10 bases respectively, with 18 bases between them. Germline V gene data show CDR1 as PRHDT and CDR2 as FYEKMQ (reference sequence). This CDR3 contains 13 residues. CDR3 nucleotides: TGTGCCAGCAGCGTCGACCTCGGGGTCATACAGTACTTC. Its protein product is CASSVDLGVIQYF.

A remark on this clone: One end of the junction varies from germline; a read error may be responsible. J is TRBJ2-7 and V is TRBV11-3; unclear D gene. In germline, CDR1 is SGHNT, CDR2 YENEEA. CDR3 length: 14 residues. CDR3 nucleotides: TGTGCCAGCAGCCTAGATGGATTCTCCTACGAGCAGTACTTC. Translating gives CASSLDGFSYEQYF.

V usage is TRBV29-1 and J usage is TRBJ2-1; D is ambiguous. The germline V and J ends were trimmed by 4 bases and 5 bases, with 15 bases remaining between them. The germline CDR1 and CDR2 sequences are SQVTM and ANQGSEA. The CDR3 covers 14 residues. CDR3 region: CSVVGGQDHNEQFF. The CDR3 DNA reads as TGCAGCGTTGTTGGCGGCCAAGACCACAATGAGCAGTTCTTC.